The clone carrying this T cell receptor beta chain has a handful of counts. Antigen unknown. The CDR3 has 13 residues. The V end lost 0 bases, the J end lost 6 bases, and 9 bases lay between the germline ends. The germline V gene encodes CDR1 SGDLS and CDR2 YYNGEE. Blood sampling was done at baseline, cycle 4 day 1, and cycle 7 day 1. This entry comes from a study of OX40 agonist ivuxolimab in advanced cancers. Overall study: Ivuxolimab is an agonistic anti-OX40 (CD134) antibody, and patients were treated with it. General study results and limits: CD4+ T cells averaged fewer expanded clones than CD8+ T cells. CD4+ and CD8+ blood T cells expanded clonally by week 6 at 0.1 to 3.0 mg/kg.

Repertoires were generated with immunoSEQ multiplex PCR, while TCRdb's copy carries only in-frame clones and drops some. The data hold tens of thousands of clones, with 84% observed a single time. This chain connects TRBV9 to TRBJ1-2; D is unclear. Sequencing used CD4+ or CD8+ T cells sorted from blood, obtained in a trial of the OX40 agonist ivuxolimab. The TCR comes from an adult with an advanced solid tumor such as melanoma, head and neck, liver or kidney cancer. CDR3 amino acids: CASSVAGGHGYTF. The CDR3 DNA reads as TGTGCCAGCAGCGTAGCGGGAGGGCATGGCTACACCTTC. The whole variable domain, filled in from reference TRBV9 and TRBJ1-2, reads DSGVTQTPKHLITATGQRVTLRCSPRSGDLSVYWYQQSLDQGLQFLIQYYNGEERAKGNILERFSAQQFPDLHSELNLSSLELGDSALYFCASSVAGGHGYTFGSGTRLTVV.